This T cell receptor (beta chain) was documented in a study of blood T cell repertoires in COVID-19. Study details: Material from acute and convalescent COVID-19 was sourced from the United States, Italy and Spain. The cDNA or gDNA used as material had been derived from T cells, B-cell-depleted T cells, or PBMCs.

The authors' processing: Estimation of nucleated cell counts was performed using reference gene primer amplification. Some clones are missing from TCRdb's copy, which holds only in-frame ones; the method was immunoSEQ multiplex PCR. Clone size and V and J calls were adopted from that table, with D and trimming inferred from the DNA. Of around 200,000 clones listed, around 84% are singletons. In Seattle, patients joined the study during active infection and were tracked longitudinally. This CDR3 region has 15 residues. Deletions cut 3 bases from V and 1 base from J, with 10 bases between. CDR1 and CDR2 from the germline V gene are MDHEN and SYDVKM.

This TCR was recovered from an older woman with COVID-19, enrolled during active disease. Input material: peripheral blood. The J gene is TRBJ1-5, the V gene TRBV28; D gene uncertain. The CDR3 DNA sequence: TGTGCCAGCAGTTTTTCGGGTAAGAGCAATCAGCCCCAGCATTTT. Amino acids: CASSFSGKSNQPQHF.